This is a list of T cell receptor beta chains from one sample in a study of blood T cell repertoires in COVID-19. Sequencing was performed with immunoSEQ multiplex PCR; in TCRdb, only in-frame clones are kept and a portion is missing. The data hold 150,000 to 200,000 clones, with 87% observed a single time. Material for sequencing was peripheral blood. These receptor sequences come from a woman aged 45-60 years with acute or convalescent COVID-19. Both conserved end residues are part of each CDR3. Each record gives: CDR3 protein, CDR3 DNA, J gene, CDR3 length, clone size, D gene, V gene. A D gene is named only where the DNA matches it firmly. The size field is filled for only some rows; it gives once, few, many or a size class.

CDR3: CASADRDLGYEQFF; DNA: TGTGCCAGCGCGGACAGGGACTTGGGCTATGAGCAGTTCTTC; J: TRBJ2-1; length: 14; size: .; D: TRBD1; V: TRBV11-3
CDR3: CSASGDRVDEQFF; DNA: TGCAGTGCTAGTGGGGACAGGGTGGATGAGCAGTTCTTC; J: TRBJ2-1; length: 13; size: .; D: TRBD1; V: TRBV20-1
CDR3: CASTPVAEDQPQHF; DNA: TGTGCCAGCACCCCGGTCGCGGAAGATCAGCCCCAGCATTTT; J: TRBJ1-5; length: 14; size: .; D: .; V: TRBV2
CDR3: CATSDPGDGYTF; DNA: TGTGCCACCAGTGACCCAGGGGACGGCTACACCTTC; J: TRBJ1-2; length: 12; size: .; D: .; V: TRBV24-1
CDR3: CASSSGTGATLGTEAFF; DNA: TGTGCCAGTAGCTCTGGGACAGGGGCTACCCTGGGGACTGAAGCTTTCTTT; J: TRBJ1-1; length: 17; size: .; D: TRBD1; V: TRBV19
CDR3: CASTLGNTIYF; DNA: TGTGCCAGCACCCTGGGAAACACCATATATTTT; J: TRBJ1-3; length: 11; size: .; D: .; V: TRBV11-2
CDR3: CASSYSRSGATHYNEQFF; DNA: TGTGCCAGCAGTTACTCGAGGTCTGGGGCAACCCACTACAATGAGCAGTTCTTC; J: TRBJ2-1; length: 18; size: .; D: .; V: TRBV6-2/TRBV6-3
CDR3: CASSKQGAVGNTEAFF; DNA: TGTGCCAGCAGCAAGCAGGGGGCGGTAGGGAACACTGAAGCTTTCTTT; J: TRBJ1-1; length: 16; size: many; D: TRBD1; V: TRBV27
CDR3: CSVEGRRNRTLMNTEAFF; DNA: TGCAGCGTTGAAGGAAGAAGGAACAGAACCCTTATGAACACTGAAGCTTTCTTT; J: TRBJ1-1; length: 18; size: few; D: .; V: TRBV29-1
CDR3: CASSEGRYYGYTF; DNA: TGTGCCAGCAGTGAGGGAAGGTACTATGGCTACACCTTC; J: TRBJ1-2; length: 13; size: .; D: .; V: TRBV9
CDR3: CASSLGAGGLTDTQYF; DNA: TGTGCCAGCAGCTTAGGAGCGGGGGGCCTCACAGATACGCAGTATTTT; J: TRBJ2-3; length: 16; size: .; D: TRBD2; V: TRBV7-2
CDR3: CASSPSTGNYGYTF; DNA: TGTGCCAGCAGCCCTTCAACAGGGAACTATGGCTACACCTTC; J: TRBJ1-2; length: 14; size: .; D: .; V: TRBV3-1/TRBV3-2
CDR3: CASSLILGQQRLFF; DNA: TGTGCCAGCAGCTTAATACTGGGACAGCAAAGACTGTTTTTT; J: TRBJ1-4; length: 14; size: .; D: TRBD1; V: TRBV7-2
CDR3: CASSYLAGGYEQYF; DNA: TGTGCCAGCAGTTACCTAGCGGGAGGGTACGAGCAGTACTTC; J: TRBJ2-7; length: 14; size: .; D: TRBD2; V: TRBV6-5
CDR3: CASSQGARSYEQYF; DNA: TGTGCCAGCAGTCAGGGGGCGCGGTCCTACGAGCAGTACTTC; J: TRBJ2-7; length: 14; size: .; D: TRBD1; V: TRBV2
CDR3: CASSLSNRGSNQPQHF; DNA: TGTGCCAGCAGTTTATCGAACAGGGGGAGCAATCAGCCCCAGCATTTT; J: TRBJ1-5; length: 16; size: .; D: TRBD1; V: TRBV27
CDR3: CASSQDQGYNEQFF; DNA: TGCGCCAGCAGCCAAGACCAGGGGTACAATGAGCAGTTCTTC; J: TRBJ2-1; length: 14; size: .; D: .; V: TRBV4-3
CDR3: CAAGLAGVKDTQYF; DNA: TGTGCCGCGGGACTAGCGGGAGTCAAAGATACGCAGTATTTT; J: TRBJ2-3; length: 14; size: .; D: TRBD2; V: TRBV10-3
CDR3: CASSLVAGHYEQYF; DNA: TGCGCCAGCAGCTTGGTCGCAGGGCACTACGAGCAGTACTTC; J: TRBJ2-7; length: 14; size: .; D: .; V: TRBV5-1
CDR3: CASTGTGLEYEKLFF; DNA: TGTGCCAGCACTGGGACAGGGTTGGAGTATGAAAAACTGTTTTTT; J: TRBJ1-4; length: 15; size: .; D: TRBD1; V: TRBV2
CDR3: CASSEARYGEGYTF; DNA: TGTGCCAGCAGTGAAGCGCGTTACGGGGAAGGCTACACCTTC; J: TRBJ1-2; length: 14; size: few; D: .; V: TRBV6-1
CDR3: CASSPDRGGQPQHF; DNA: TGTGCCAGCTCACCGGACAGGGGGGGTCAGCCCCAGCATTTT; J: TRBJ1-5; length: 14; size: .; D: TRBD1; V: TRBV18
CDR3: CASRLYPGTGNTEAFF; DNA: TGTGCCAGCAGGTTATATCCCGGGACAGGCAACACTGAAGCTTTCTTT; J: TRBJ1-1; length: 16; size: few; D: TRBD1; V: TRBV7-2
CDR3: CAISESGSMTLHF; DNA: TGTGCCATCAGTGAGTCGGGCTCCATGACCCTCCACTTT; J: TRBJ1-6; length: 13; size: .; D: .; V: TRBV10-3
CDR3: CASSLEGGRNEQFF; DNA: TGTGCCAGCAGCTTAGAGGGGGGGCGTAATGAGCAGTTCTTC; J: TRBJ2-1; length: 14; size: few; D: .; V: TRBV11-2
CDR3: CASSLGAGASGNTIYF; DNA: TGTGCCAGCAGCTTGGGTGCAGGGGCCTCTGGAAACACCATATATTTT; J: TRBJ1-3; length: 16; size: .; D: .; V: TRBV5-4
CDR3: CASSAGGARQETQYF; DNA: TGTGCCAGCAGCGCCGGAGGGGCCCGCCAAGAGACCCAGTACTTC; J: TRBJ2-5; length: 15; size: .; D: .; V: TRBV9
CDR3: CASRIDRGPTEAFF; DNA: TGTGCCAGTAGGATCGACAGGGGGCCTACTGAAGCTTTCTTT; J: TRBJ1-1; length: 14; size: .; D: TRBD1; V: TRBV19
CDR3: CASSLAGGSGNTIYF; DNA: TGCGCCAGCAGCTTGGCAGGGGGCTCTGGAAACACCATATATTTT; J: TRBJ1-3; length: 15; size: .; D: TRBD1; V: TRBV5-1
CDR3: CASSVTGTSLPGELFF; DNA: TGTGCCAGCAGCGTCACCGGTACTAGCCTTCCCGGGGAGCTGTTTTTT; J: TRBJ2-2; length: 16; size: .; D: .; V: TRBV7-7
CDR3: CASSQTGGPNYEQYF; DNA: TGTGCCAGCAGCCAGACAGGGGGGCCGAACTACGAGCAGTACTTC; J: TRBJ2-7; length: 15; size: once; D: TRBD1; V: TRBV11-3
CDR3: CASSPTLTGELFF; DNA: TGTGCCAGCAGTCCCACTCTGACCGGGGAGCTGTTTTTT; J: TRBJ2-2; length: 13; size: .; D: .; V: TRBV28
CDR3: CASSYLLADVYEQYF; DNA: TGTGCCAGCAGTTACTTACTAGCGGACGTCTACGAGCAGTACTTC; J: TRBJ2-7; length: 15; size: .; D: TRBD2; V: TRBV6-2/TRBV6-3
CDR3: CASSSRTAPYNEQFF; DNA: TGTGCCAGCAGTTCGAGGACAGCCCCCTACAATGAGCAGTTCTTC; J: TRBJ2-1; length: 15; size: .; D: .; V: TRBV6-2/TRBV6-3
CDR3: CASSVTPGQVDSPLHF; DNA: TGTGCCAGCAGCGTAACCCCGGGACAGGTAGATTCACCCCTCCACTTT; J: TRBJ1-6; length: 16; size: .; D: TRBD1; V: TRBV9
CDR3: CASSSIGTSGGLPNTGELFF; DNA: TGTGCCAGCAGCTCTATTGGGACTAGCGGGGGGCTTCCTAACACCGGGGAGCTGTTTTTT; J: TRBJ2-2; length: 20; size: .; D: TRBD2; V: TRBV7-6
CDR3: CASSPSATGGRETQYF; DNA: TGTGCCAGCTCACCTTCCGCGACAGGGGGCCGGGAGACCCAGTACTTC; J: TRBJ2-5; length: 16; size: .; D: TRBD1; V: TRBV18
CDR3: CAIQRGANTGELFF; DNA: TGTGCCATCCAGCGGGGGGCGAACACCGGGGAGCTGTTTTTT; J: TRBJ2-2; length: 14; size: few; D: TRBD2; V: TRBV10-3